These T cell receptor beta chains were read from a single sample in a study of PD-1 blockade in classical Hodgkin lymphoma. Method: immunoSEQ multiplex PCR; TCRdb's copy keeps in-frame clones and lacks some. The sample consists of about 97,000 clones, around 88% of them appearing once. The sequenced sample was peripheral blood mononuclear cells (PBMCs), obtained before the second cycle of nivolumab. The receptors come from a human donor with classical Hodgkin lymphoma. Both conserved end residues are trimmed from each CDR3.

v_call	cdr3_aa
TRBV5-1	ASSPTGGAYEQY
TRBV6-6	ASSYQVNTGELF
TRBV11-2	ASSSLRLAENTGELF
TRBV19	ATGDRSYEQY
TRBV19	ASQSGTRASGQPQH
TRBV7-8	ASSLDRSSGNTIY
TRBV28	ASSLEGRQDQY
TRBV6-1	ASSDRGRDTGELF
TRBV5-6	ASSLNFGAYQH
TRBV28	ASSLWTGVDYGYT
TRBV14	ASSQGAGYYEQY
TRBV6-7	ASSYRGAGTDNSPLH
TRBV9	ASSTTGLFTSNYGYT
TRBV2	ASRGTNQPQH
TRBV27	ASSLLRGEQF
TRBV4-2	ASSQGPDSSYYEQY
TRBV6-5	ASSYRVTEAF
TRBV27	ASSLGGGFYGYT
TRBV25-1	ASSITGHHGYT
TRBV9	ASSPGVTGTDTQY
TRBV6-6	ASSYKPSSGNTIY
TRBV9	ASSPGANWNTEAF
TRBV20-1	SAKLGTEAF
TRBV5-4	ASTQDDNEQF
TRBV18	ASSPQTSGGQETQY
TRBV5-1	ASSLGTSGVSSYEQY
TRBV7-9	ASSLVSVTDTQY
TRBV6-5	ASSYLEVNTGELF
TRBV30	AWSVQGVEGYT
TRBV11-2	ASSLGRGTDTQY
TRBV6-6	ASRAGVLAKNIQY
TRBV11-2	ASSLEGTSNEKLF
TRBV4-3	ASSPGQGSYNEQF
TRBV19	ATRGQGGSEAF